The 12 T cell receptor beta chains below come from one sample, sequenced in a study of blood T cell repertoires in COVID-19. Only in-frame clones appear in the TCRdb table, and some are missing; sequencing was by immunoSEQ multiplex PCR. The sample holds approximately 280,000 clones, around 85% seen once. Input material: peripheral blood. The source of these receptors is a man in his fifties with active or convalescent COVID-19.

The CDR3 nucleotides are TGCGCCAGCAGTGAGTCGGTGCCCGGGGTCACTGAAGCTTTCTTT. Translating it yields CASSESVPGVTEAFF. The rearrangement joins TRBV10-2 to TRBJ1-1; D gene uncertain. The germline V and J ends were trimmed by 0 bases and 4 bases, with 12 bases remaining between them. Germline loops: CDR1 WSHSY, CDR2 SAAADI. This CDR3 is built from 15 residues.

This clone has just one count. The rearrangement uses TRBV19 and TRBJ1-2; the D is unclear. The V end was cut by 6 bases, the J end by 4 bases, with 12 bases between. Germline lookup yields CDR1 LNHDA and CDR2 SQIVND (reference sequence). The CDR3 has 13 amino acids. Here the CDR3 DNA reads TGTGCCAGTAGGGACGGAGGAATCTATGGCTACACCTTC. Translation: CASRDGGIYGYTF. The full variable domain, rest sourced from reference TRBV19 and TRBJ1-2, is DGGITQSPKYLFRKEGQNVTLSCEQNLNHDAMYWYRQDPGQGLRLIYYSQIVNDFQKGDIAEGYSVSREKKESFPLTVTSAQKNPTAFYLCASRDGGIYGYTFGSGTRLTVV.

This chain uses TRBV9 with TRBJ1-3; D ambiguous. CDR3 length equals 13 residues. Between the trimmed V and J ends, which lost 3 bases and 7 bases, there was a span of 11 bases. Germline lookup yields CDR1 SGDLS and CDR2 YYNGEE. The CDR3 here is CASSAGLANTIYF. The CDR3 region has the DNA TGTGCCAGCAGCGCCGGGTTAGCGAACACCATATATTTT.

In its sample, this clone was seen once. One end of the junction is discordant with germline, which a read error may explain. The rearrangement links TRBV5-3 to TRBJ2-7; 8 nucleotides line up with TRBD1. TRBV5-3 is an ORF for which the function is uncertain. The CDR3 contains 14 residues. The CDR3 reads CVRSMTGVGSEQYF. The CDR3 DNA sequence: TGTGTCAGAAGCATGACAGGGGTGGGTTCCGAGCAGTACTTC.

This sequence joins TRBV7-2 and TRBJ2-5; 9 bases match TRBD1. CDR1 and CDR2 (germline): SGHTA, FQGNSA. This CDR3 is 14 amino acids long. V was clipped by 3 bases and J by 1 base; unmatched bases: 0. CDR3 nucleotide sequence: TGTGCCAGCAGCTTGACAGGGGGCCAAGAGACCCAGTACTTC. This encodes CASSLTGGQETQYF.

This rearrangement joins TRBV7-9 to TRBJ1-2; a weak D match, TRBD1 (6 bases). The CDR3 length is 15 residues. Germline V CDR1 and CDR2: SEHNR, FQNEAQ (reference sequence). The germline V and J ends were trimmed by 1 base and 2 bases, with 11 bases remaining between them. The CDR3 DNA is TGTGCCAGCAGCTTAGAGGTGGGGGCCAACTATGGCTACACCTTC. Protein product: CASSLEVGANYGYTF. The whole variable domain, remainder taken from reference TRBV7-9 and TRBJ1-2, is DTGVSQNPRHKITKRGQNVTFRCDPISEHNRLYWYRQTLGQGPEFLTYFQNEAQLEKSRLLSDRFSAERPKGSFSTLEIQRTEQGDSAMYLCASSLEVGANYGYTFGSGTRLTVV.

This clone was detected a few times. Other nucleotide sequences in the sample specify the same CDR3. The V and J genes are TRBV6-5 and TRBJ1-2, with 10 bases matching TRBD1. This CDR3 comprises 16 residues. The J segment lost 2 bases and the V segment lost 0 bases, leaving 3 bases of the junction unmatched. From germline, CDR1 is MNHEY and CDR2 SVGAGI. As DNA, the CDR3 is TGTGCCAGCAGTTACTCCAGGACAGGGGGGAACTATGGCTACACCTTC. Translation gives CASSYSRTGGNYGYTF.

This clone appeared once. The V call is TRBV2, the J call TRBJ2-2; the match to TRBD2 covers 8 bases. The CDR3 covers 14 residues. Unmatched junction bases numbered 8, after V lost 10 bases and J lost 4 bases. Germline lookup yields CDR1 SNHLY and CDR2 FYNNEI. Here the CDR3 DNA reads TGTGCCACCCGTAGCGGGACGAGCACCGGGGAGCTGTTTTTT. It yields the protein CATRSGTSTGELFF.

J is TRBJ2-7 and V is TRBV5-1, with 10 nucleotides matching TRBD1. V trimming: 0 bases; J trimming: 3 bases; junction bases outside the gene matches: 12. The germline V gene encodes CDR1 SGHRS and CDR2 YFSETQ. CDR3 size: 18 residues. The CDR3 reads CASSLGPGTGDIFYEQYF. The CDR3 coding sequence is TGCGCCAGCAGCTTGGGCCCCGGGACAGGGGATATTTTCTACGAGCAGTACTTC. Complete variable domain (other parts from reference TRBV5-1 and TRBJ2-7): KAGVTQTPRYLIKTRGQQVTLSCSPISGHRSVSWYQQTPGQGLQFLFEYFSETQRNKGNFPGRFSGRQFSNSRSEMNVSTLELGDSALYLCASSLGPGTGDIFYEQYFGPGTRLTVT.

This chain links TRBV6-5 with TRBJ1-1; 7 bases agree with TRBD1. CDR1 and CDR2 (germline): MNHEY, SVGAGI. The CDR3 contains 14 residues. V dropped 6 bases and J dropped 6; count of bases not matched to a gene: 10. The CDR3 here is CASSLDRMVAEAFF. In DNA, the CDR3 is TGTGCCAGCAGCCTGGACAGGATGGTAGCTGAAGCTTTCTTT.

This clone was observed a few times. The CDR3 reads CATSDQRLRIESQHF. The CDR3 nucleotides read TGTGCCACCAGTGACCAAAGGCTCAGGATCGAGTCCCAGCATTTT. The chain uses TRBV24-1 and TRBJ1-5; D is undetermined. The CDR3 length is 15 residues. Deletions cut 4 bases from V and 11 bases from J, with 20 bases between. The germline gives CDR1 KGHDR, CDR2 SFDVKD.

The chain recombines TRBV9 with TRBJ2-2, with 7 nucleotides matching TRBD1. V lost 5 bases and J lost 6; bases outside the gene matches: 7. CDR1 is SGDLS and CDR2 is YYNGEE in the germline V gene. This CDR3 is 14 amino acids long. The CDR3 loop reads CASSVGQSSGELFF. The CDR3 DNA reads TGTGCCAGCAGTGTGGGACAGTCATCCGGGGAGCTGTTTTTT.